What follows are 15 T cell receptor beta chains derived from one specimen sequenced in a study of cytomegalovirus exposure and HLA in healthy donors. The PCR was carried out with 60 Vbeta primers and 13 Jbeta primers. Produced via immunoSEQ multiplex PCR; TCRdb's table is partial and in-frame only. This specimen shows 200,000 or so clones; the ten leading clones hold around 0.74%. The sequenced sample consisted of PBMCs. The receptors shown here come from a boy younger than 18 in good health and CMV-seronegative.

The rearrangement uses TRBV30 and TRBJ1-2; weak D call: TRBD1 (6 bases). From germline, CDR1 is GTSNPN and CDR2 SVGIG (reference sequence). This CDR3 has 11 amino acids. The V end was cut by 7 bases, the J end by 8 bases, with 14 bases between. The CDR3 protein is CAYTAGGGYTF. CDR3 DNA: TGTGCCTACACCGCGGGGGGCGGCTACACCTTC.

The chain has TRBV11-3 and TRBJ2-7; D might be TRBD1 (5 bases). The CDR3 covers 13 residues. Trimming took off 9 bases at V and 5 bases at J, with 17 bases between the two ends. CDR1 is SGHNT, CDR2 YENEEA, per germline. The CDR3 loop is CASALGAGDEQYF. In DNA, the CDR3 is TGTGCCAGTGCATTAGGGGCTGGGGACGAGCAGTACTTC.

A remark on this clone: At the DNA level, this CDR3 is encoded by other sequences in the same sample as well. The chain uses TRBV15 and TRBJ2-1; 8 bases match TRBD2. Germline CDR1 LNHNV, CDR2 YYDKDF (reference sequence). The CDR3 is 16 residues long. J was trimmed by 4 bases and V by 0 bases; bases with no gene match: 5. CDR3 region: CATSRDRLAGYNEQFF. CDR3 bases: TGTGCCACCAGCAGAGATAGGTTAGCGGGGTACAATGAGCAGTTCTTC.

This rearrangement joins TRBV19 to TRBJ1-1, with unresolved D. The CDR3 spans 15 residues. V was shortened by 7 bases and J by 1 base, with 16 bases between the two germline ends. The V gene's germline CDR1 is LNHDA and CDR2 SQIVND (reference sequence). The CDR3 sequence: CASKPGRLPNTEAFF. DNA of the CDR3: TGTGCCAGTAAACCCGGGAGACTCCCGAACACTGAAGCTTTCTTT.

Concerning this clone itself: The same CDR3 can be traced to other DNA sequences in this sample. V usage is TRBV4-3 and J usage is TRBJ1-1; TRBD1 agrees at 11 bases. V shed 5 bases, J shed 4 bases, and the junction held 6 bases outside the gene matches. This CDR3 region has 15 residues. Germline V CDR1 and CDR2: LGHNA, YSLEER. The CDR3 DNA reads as TGCGCCAGCAGCAAGGCCGGGACAGGGGGCACTGAAGCTTTCTTT. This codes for CASSKAGTGGTEAFF.

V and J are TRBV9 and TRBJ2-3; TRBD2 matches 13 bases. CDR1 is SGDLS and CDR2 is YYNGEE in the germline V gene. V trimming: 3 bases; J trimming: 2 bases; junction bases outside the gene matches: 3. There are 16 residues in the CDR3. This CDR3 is CASSGGTSGVTDTQYF. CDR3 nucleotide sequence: TGTGCCAGCAGCGGAGGGACTAGCGGGGTCACAGATACGCAGTATTTT.

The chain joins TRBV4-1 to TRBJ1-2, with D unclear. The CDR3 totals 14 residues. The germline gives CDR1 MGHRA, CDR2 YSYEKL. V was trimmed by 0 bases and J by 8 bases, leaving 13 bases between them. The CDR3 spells CASSQDFLSVGYTF. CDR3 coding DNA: TGCGCCAGCAGCCAAGACTTTCTCTCGGTGGGCTACACCTTC.

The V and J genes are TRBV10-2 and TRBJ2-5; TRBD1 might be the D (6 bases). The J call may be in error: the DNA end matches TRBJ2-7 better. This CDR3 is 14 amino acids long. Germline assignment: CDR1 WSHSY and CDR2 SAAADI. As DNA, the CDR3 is TGCGCCAGCAGTGGGGACATTTTCCCCTACGAGCAGTACTTC. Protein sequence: CASSGDIFPYEQYF.

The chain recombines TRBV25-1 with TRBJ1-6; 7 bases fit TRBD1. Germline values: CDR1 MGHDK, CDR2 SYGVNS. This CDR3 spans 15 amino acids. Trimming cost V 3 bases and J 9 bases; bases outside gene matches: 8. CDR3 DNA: TGTGCCAGCAGTGACTTTGAGGGGGCAAGTTCACCCCTCCACTTT. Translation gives CASSDFEGASSPLHF.

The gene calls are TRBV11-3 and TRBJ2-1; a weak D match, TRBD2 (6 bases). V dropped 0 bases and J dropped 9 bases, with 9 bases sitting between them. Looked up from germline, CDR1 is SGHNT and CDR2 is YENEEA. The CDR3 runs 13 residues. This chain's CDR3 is CASSLEFGGEQFF. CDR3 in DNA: TGTGCCAGCAGCTTAGAATTCGGGGGTGAGCAGTTCTTC.

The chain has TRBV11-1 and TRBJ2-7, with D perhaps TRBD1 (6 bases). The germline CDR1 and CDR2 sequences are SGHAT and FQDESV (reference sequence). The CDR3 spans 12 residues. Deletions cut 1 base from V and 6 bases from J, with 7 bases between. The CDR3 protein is CASSLVGGEQYF. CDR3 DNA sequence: TGTGCCAGCAGCTTAGTAGGGGGCGAGCAGTACTTC.

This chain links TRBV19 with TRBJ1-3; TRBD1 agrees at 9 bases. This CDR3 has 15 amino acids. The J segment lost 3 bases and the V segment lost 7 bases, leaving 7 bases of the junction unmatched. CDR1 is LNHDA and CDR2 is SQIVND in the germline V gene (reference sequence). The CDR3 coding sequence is TGTGCCAGTACAACGACAGGGGGTGGTGGAAACACCATATATTTT. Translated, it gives CASTTTGGGGNTIYF.

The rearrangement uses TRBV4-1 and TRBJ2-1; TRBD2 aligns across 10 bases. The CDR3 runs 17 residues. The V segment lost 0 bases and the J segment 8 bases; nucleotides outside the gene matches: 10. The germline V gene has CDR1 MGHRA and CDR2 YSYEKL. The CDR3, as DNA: TGCGCCAGCAGCCAAGATTGGAGCGGGGGGGCTATAGATGAGCAGTTCTTC. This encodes CASSQDWSGGAIDEQFF.

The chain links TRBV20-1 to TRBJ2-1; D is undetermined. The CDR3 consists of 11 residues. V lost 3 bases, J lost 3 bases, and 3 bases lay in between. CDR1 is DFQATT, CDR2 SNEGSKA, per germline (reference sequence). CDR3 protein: CSASGYNEQFF. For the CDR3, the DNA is TGCAGTGCTAGCGGCTACAATGAGCAGTTCTTC.

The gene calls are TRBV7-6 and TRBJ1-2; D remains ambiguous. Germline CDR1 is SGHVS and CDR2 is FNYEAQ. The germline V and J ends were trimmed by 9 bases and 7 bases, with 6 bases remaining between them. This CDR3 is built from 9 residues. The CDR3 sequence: CASTGGYTF. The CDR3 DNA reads TGTGCCAGTACGGGTGGCTACACCTTC. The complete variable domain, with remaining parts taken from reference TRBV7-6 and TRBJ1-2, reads GAGVSQSPRYKVTKRGQDVALRCDPISGHVSLYWYRQALGQGPEFLTYFNYEAQQDKSGLPNDRFSAERPEGSISTLTIQRTEQRDSAMYRCASTGGYTFGSGTRLTVV.